This T cell receptor (beta chain) derives from a study of blood T cell repertoires in COVID-19. Germline loops: CDR1 LGHDT, CDR2 YNNKEL (reference sequence). Trimming took off 0 bases at V and 0 bases at J, with 10 bases between the two ends. The CDR3 totals 16 residues. Some clones are missing from TCRdb's copy, which holds only in-frame ones; the method was immunoSEQ multiplex PCR. The sample includes 150,000 to 200,000 clones, approximately 85% of them seen just once. V is TRBV3-1 (or the pseudogene TRBV3-2) and J is TRBJ2-3; D might be TRBD1 (5 bases). The sequenced sample was peripheral blood. The sequence came from a man between 60 and 75 years old with acute or convalescent COVID-19. This chain's CDR3 is CASSQEVAGSTDTQYF. CDR3 in DNA: TGTGCCAGCAGCCAAGAGGTGGCAGGGAGCACAGATACGCAGTATTTT.